These 23 T cell receptor beta chains were all obtained from the same sample, sequenced in a study of blood T cells in healthy people across ages. Sample-barcoded 5' priming and a J-beta primer mix drove a second PCR of 7 to 11 cycles. From the 5' RACE reads, TCRdb called clonotypes with MiXCR, one entry per CDR3 protein. The profile shows around 1.5 million distinct CDR3 sequences, roughly 40% of them singletons. The sequencing sample was made of blood. These receptor sequences come from a woman aged 18-29 years in good health.

For this clonotype: The junction differs from germline at one of its ends, possibly a read error. J is TRBJ2-3 and V is TRBV6-1; D might be TRBD2 (6 bases). CDR3 length: 13 amino acids. CDR1 and CDR2 (germline): MNHNS, SASEGT. CDR3 residues: CASAGEATDPQYF. In DNA form, the CDR3 reads TGTGCCAGTGCCGGGGAGGCGACAGATCCGCAGTATTTT.

The chain carries TRBV27 and TRBJ2-7, with D perhaps given as TRBD1 or TRBD2 (5 bases each). The V end was cut by 5 bases, the J end by 3 bases, with 11 bases between. CDR1 and CDR2 from the germline V gene are MNHEY and SMNVEV (reference sequence). This CDR3 region has 13 residues. The CDR3 spells CASSARGGYEQYF. CDR3 DNA sequence: TGTGCCAGCAGTGCCCGTGGGGGCTACGAGCAGTACTTC.

This clonotype was observed many times. This chain links TRBV2 with TRBJ2-1, with a weak D call TRBD2 (6 bases). Trimming removed 7 bases from V and 4 bases from J, with 20 bases in between. Germline-derived CDR1 and CDR2 are SNHLY and FYNNEI. There are 16 residues in the CDR3. CDR3 region: CASNSLGGGGYNEQFF. The DNA for the CDR3 is TGTGCCAGCAACTCTTTAGGTGGGGGAGGATACAATGAGCAGTTCTTC. Together with reference TRBV2 and TRBJ2-1, the CDR3 gives the full variable domain: EPEVTQTPSHQVTQMGQEVILRCVPISNHLYFYWYRQILGQKVEFLVSFYNNEISEKSEIFDDQFSVERPDGSNFTLKIRSTKLEDSAMYFCASNSLGGGGYNEQFFGPGTRLTVL.

This clonotype came up a few times. The rearrangement uses TRBV10-3 and TRBJ2-7; D tentatively reads TRBD1 or TRBD2 (5 bases each). Per germline, CDR1 ENHRY and CDR2 SYGVKD. Trimming pared 6 bases from V and 0 bases from J, leaving 15 bases between. The CDR3 runs to 15 residues. The DNA of the CDR3 is TGTGCCATCAGCACCCGGGACGGAGGCTCCTACGAGCAGTACTTC. Amino acid sequence: CAISTRDGGSYEQYF.

The chain has TRBV20-1 and TRBJ1-5; 8 bases are a match to TRBD1. CDR3 length: 14 residues. V lost 7 bases, J lost 4 bases, and 9 bases stayed unmatched. Germline assignment: CDR1 DFQATT and CDR2 SNEGSKA (reference sequence). The CDR3 region has the DNA TGCAGTGGGGTGTTGGGACAGGTTAATCAGCCCCAGCATTTT. Encoded protein: CSGVLGQVNQPQHF.

The chain is built from TRBV20-1 and TRBJ2-7; weak D call: TRBD2 (7 bases). Trimming stripped 3 bases from V and 0 bases from J, with 12 bases between. CDR1 is DFQATT, CDR2 SNEGSKA, per germline (reference sequence). The length of the CDR3 is 14 residues. The CDR3: CSASGGRPSYEQYF. CDR3 DNA sequence: TGCAGTGCTAGCGGGGGGCGACCCTCCTACGAGCAGTACTTC.

The chain employs TRBV5-1 and TRBJ1-6; D is undetermined. Trimming cost V 7 bases and J 8 bases, with 13 bases left between them. This CDR3 comprises 13 residues. CDR1 and CDR2 (germline): SGHRS, YFSETQ. In DNA form, the CDR3 reads TGCGCCAGCGCCAAGGAAGTTGATTCACCCCTCCACTTT. Protein product: CASAKEVDSPLHF.

The chain has TRBV9 and TRBJ2-7; TRBD2 matches at 11 bases. The ends lost 0 bases at V and 3 bases at J; junction bases unmatched: 2. The CDR3 sequence is 15 residues long. The germline CDR1 and CDR2 sequences are SGDLS and YYNGEE. The CDR3 nucleotides are TGTGCCAGCAGCGTAGAACTAGCGGGAGTCTACGAGCAGTACTTC. As protein: CASSVELAGVYEQYF.

The table lists this clonotype with many counts. This may come from a read error, since a much larger clone is one base off. CDR3: CASAPGTNNEQFF. DNA for the CDR3: TGTGCCAGCGCACCTGGGACTAATAATGAGCAGTTCTTC. The chain has TRBV18 and TRBJ2-1; TRBD2 matches at 7 bases. CDR1 and CDR2 (germline): KGHSH, LQKENI. This CDR3 has 13 amino acids.

This clonotype was seen a few times. The chain is built from TRBV28 and TRBJ2-1, with D perhaps given as TRBD1 or TRBD2 (5 bases each). This CDR3 comprises 19 residues. CDR1 is MDHEN, CDR2 SYDVKM, per germline. The germline V and J ends were trimmed by 2 bases and 8 bases, with 28 bases remaining between them. CDR3 in DNA: TGTGCCAGCAGTTTAGGGCCGGGGACGCCTCAACGGAGGATGTATGAGCAGTTCTTC. Amino acid sequence: CASSLGPGTPQRRMYEQFF. The full variable domain, its missing parts supplied by reference TRBV28 and TRBJ2-1, is DVKVTQSSRYLVKRTGEKVFLECVQDMDHENMFWYRQDPGLGLRLIYFSYDVKMKEKGDIPEGYSVSREKKERFSLILESASTNQTSMYLCASSLGPGTPQRRMYEQFFGPGTRLTVL.

This clonotype was detected once. This chain links TRBV6-5 with TRBJ2-7; TRBD2 is a possible D gene (6 bases). The V gene lost 4 bases and the J gene lost 1 base, with 14 bases spanning the gap. The V gene's germline CDR1 is MNHEY and CDR2 SVGAGI. This CDR3 comprises 15 residues. The CDR3 DNA follows: TGTGCCAGCAGTTGGAGGGCGGGTAGTTCCTACGAGCAGTACTTC. This translates into CASSWRAGSSYEQYF.

This clonotype was counted only a few times. The chain is built from TRBV7-6 and TRBJ2-7; D not certain. V was trimmed by 2 bases and J by 4 bases, leaving 12 bases between them. CDR3 length: 14 amino acids. Germline V lookup: CDR1 SGHVS, CDR2 FNYEAQ. CDR3 sequence reads: CASSLFLGGYEQYF. DNA for the CDR3: TGTGCCAGCAGCTTATTCCTAGGCGGATACGAGCAGTACTTC.

This clonotype was counted between two and nine times. The chain joins TRBV28 to TRBJ1-2; 9 positions agree with TRBD1. The V segment lost 3 bases and the J segment 7 bases; nucleotides outside the gene matches: 6. Per germline, CDR1 MDHEN and CDR2 SYDVKM. CDR3 length: 14 residues. The CDR3 sequence is CASSLTGGHAGYTF. Here the CDR3 DNA reads TGTGCCAGCAGTTTGACAGGGGGGCACGCTGGCTACACCTTC.

The rearrangement links TRBV4-1 to TRBJ2-3; TRBD2 matches at 9 bases. With V trimmed by 4 bases and J by 2 bases, 10 bases remained unmatched. The germline V gene has CDR1 MGHRA and CDR2 YSYEKL. The CDR3 runs 17 residues. The CDR3 nucleotides read TGCGCCAGCAGCCCGCCTAGACTAGCGGATAACACAGATACGCAGTATTTT. Encoded protein: CASSPPRLADNTDTQYF.

This sequence joins TRBV2 and TRBJ1-2, with D maybe TRBD1 (5 bases). CDR3 length: 14 amino acids. Germline values: CDR1 SNHLY, CDR2 FYNNEI. Deletions cut 0 bases from V and 5 bases from J, with 10 bases between. The CDR3 reads CASSEAQVEYGYTF. The CDR3 DNA reads as TGTGCCAGCAGTGAAGCACAGGTGGAGTATGGCTACACCTTC.

The table lists this clonotype with a few counts. The V gene is TRBV20-1, the J gene TRBJ2-7; D is perhaps TRBD2 (5 bases). V dropped 4 bases and J dropped 1 base, with 17 bases sitting between them. The length of the CDR3 is 15 residues. Germline values: CDR1 DFQATT, CDR2 SNEGSKA (reference sequence). This chain's CDR3 is CSAKNPSQVSYEQYF. CDR3 sequence (DNA): TGCAGTGCTAAAAACCCTAGCCAGGTGTCCTACGAGCAGTACTTC.

This chain uses TRBV7-2 with TRBJ2-1; D possibly corresponds to TRBD1 (5 bases). Germline V lookup: CDR1 SGHTA, CDR2 FQGNSA. The CDR3 totals 14 residues. V dropped 2 bases and J dropped 9 bases, with 14 bases sitting between them. The DNA for the CDR3 is TGTGCCAGCAGCTTAATGGCAGGGTCTGGTGAGCAGTTCTTC. Residues: CASSLMAGSGEQFF.

This clonotype was found many times. This chain links TRBV20-1 with TRBJ2-1; 11 bases line up with TRBD2. The CDR3 consists of 16 residues. Germline CDR1 is DFQATT and CDR2 is SNEGSKA (reference sequence). V shed 1 base, J shed 8 bases, and the junction held 10 bases outside the gene matches. The chain's CDR3 is CSARGTSGGTRDEQFF. CDR3 sequence (DNA): TGCAGTGCTAGAGGCACTAGCGGGGGAACGAGGGATGAGCAGTTCTTC.

V gene TRBV7-2 combines with J gene TRBJ1-2, with unresolved D. Trimming cost V 5 bases and J 0 bases, with 13 bases left between them. The CDR3 length is 15 residues. CDR1 is SGHTA, CDR2 FQGNSA, per germline. CDR3 nucleotide sequence: TGTGCCAGCAGCCCGGTTGGGCAGACTAACTATGGCTACACCTTC. Protein product: CASSPVGQTNYGYTF.

This rearrangement joins TRBV3-1 to TRBJ2-5; unclear D gene. CDR1 is LGHDT, CDR2 YNNKEL, per germline (reference sequence). The CDR3 length is 11 residues. Trimming cost V 8 bases and J 5 bases, with 9 bases left between them. The CDR3, as DNA: TGTGCCAGCTACGACGGGGAGACCCAGTACTTC. Protein sequence: CASYDGETQYF.

The chain is built from TRBV7-9 and TRBJ2-5; TRBD2 agrees at 14 bases. J lost 11 bases, V lost 6 bases, and 11 bases had no gene match. The CDR3 is 15 residues long. Germline V gene sequence: CDR1 SEHNR, CDR2 FQNEAQ (reference sequence). The DNA for the CDR3 is TGTGCCAGCAGATCCGGGACTAGCGGGAGTAATGAGCAGTACTTC. Protein sequence: CASRSGTSGSNEQYF.

CDR3 coding DNA: TGTGCCAACCCACAGGGGGGTAACACTGAAGCTTTCTTT. Translation gives CANPQGGNTEAFF. The V gene is TRBV27, the J gene TRBJ1-1, with 8 bases that match TRBD1. Per the germline V gene, CDR1 is MNHEY and CDR2 is SMNVEV (reference sequence). Trimming cost V 10 bases and J 2 bases; bases outside gene matches: 6. The CDR3 totals 13 residues.

The chain has TRBV6-2 or TRBV6-3 and TRBJ1-1, with 8 positions matching TRBD1. Trimming at V came to 6 bases and at J to 4 bases, leaving 4 bases not matched to a gene. The CDR3 consists of 13 residues. Germline V CDR1 and CDR2: MNHEY, SVGEGT. For the CDR3, the DNA is TGTGCCAGCAGGACAGGGGATGCCACTGAAGCTTTCTTT. This sequence encodes CASRTGDATEAFF.